The 18 T cell receptor beta chains below come from one sample, sequenced in a study of blood T cell repertoires in COVID-19. Profiled with immunoSEQ multiplex PCR; TCRdb holds only in-frame clones, not every one. This table holds about 400,000 clones, roughly 87% found once. Source material: PBMCs or T cells enriched from blood (not recorded which). The receptor set was obtained from a woman aged 40 to 50 with acute COVID-19.

The chain recombines TRBV24-1 with TRBJ2-3; 7 positions match TRBD1. The CDR3 runs 14 residues. With 4 bases clipped from V and 5 bases from J, the junction kept 5 bases outside the gene matches. Germline V gene data show CDR1 as KGHDR and CDR2 as SFDVKD. The CDR3 DNA reads TGTGCCACCAGTGACAAGACAGGGATAGATACGCAGTATTTT. Amino acids: CATSDKTGIDTQYF.

This clone occurred once. The gene calls are TRBV3-1 (or the pseudogene TRBV3-2) and TRBJ2-7, with TRBD2 identical over 9 bases. Germline loops: CDR1 LGHDT, CDR2 YNNKEL (reference sequence). The CDR3 is 15 residues long. The V gene end was trimmed by 0 bases and the J gene end by 2 bases; junction bases not matched to a gene: 2. The CDR3: CASSQEAGGAYEQYF. The CDR3 DNA follows: TGTGCCAGCAGCCAAGAAGCGGGGGGCGCCTACGAGCAGTACTTC.

The table lists this clone with many counts. Other nucleotide sequences in the sample specify the same CDR3. The CDR3 protein is CASSHVGGNYGYTF. CDR3 bases: TGTGCCAGCAGCCATGTAGGGGGAAACTATGGCTACACCTTC. The chain carries TRBV3-1 (or the pseudogene TRBV3-2) and TRBJ1-2; D might be TRBD1 (6 bases). Per the germline V gene, CDR1 is LGHDT and CDR2 is YNNKEL (reference sequence). The CDR3 spans 14 residues. The germline V and J ends were trimmed by 3 bases and 2 bases, with 10 bases remaining between them.

V and J are TRBV19 and TRBJ2-7; no clear D gene. CDR1 and CDR2 from the germline V gene are LNHDA and SQIVND (reference sequence). The CDR3 spans 13 residues. The V end lost 2 bases, the J end lost 3 bases, and 8 bases lay between the germline ends. CDR3 coding DNA: TGTGCCAGTAGTATAAATCCCCTCTACGAGCAGTACTTC. Amino acids: CASSINPLYEQYF.

The rearrangement joins TRBV21-1 to TRBJ1-3; TRBD1 was called by the table and not checked on the DNA. TRBV21-1 is listed as a pseudogene. This CDR3 region has 18 residues. CDR3 protein: CASRFDKPNLYPGNTIYF. The CDR3 DNA reads as TGTGCCAGCAGATTTGACAAACCCAATCTCTATCCTGGAAACACCATATATTTT.

The rearrangement uses TRBV2 and TRBJ2-3, with 12 bases lining up with TRBD1. Trimming took 6 bases from V and 4 from J; bases not matched to a gene: 2. Germline CDR1 SNHLY, CDR2 FYNNEI. There are 14 residues in the CDR3. CDR3 residues: CASRRDRGPDTQYF. The CDR3 DNA reads as TGTGCCAGCAGGAGGGACAGGGGGCCAGATACGCAGTATTTT.

The rearrangement joins TRBV7-9 to TRBJ2-3, with 7 positions matching TRBD2. Trimming cost V 3 bases and J 3 bases; bases outside gene matches: 3. The CDR3 length is 14 residues. Germline V lookup: CDR1 SEHNR, CDR2 FQNEAQ (reference sequence). CDR3 residues: CASSLDGGTDTQYF. The CDR3 DNA follows: TGTGCCAGCAGCTTGGACGGGGGGACAGATACGCAGTATTTT.

V is TRBV25-1 and J is TRBJ1-6, with TRBD1 matching 9 bases. The CDR3 contains 15 residues. In germline, CDR1 is MGHDK, CDR2 SYGVNS. The junction had 5 bases not matched to a gene; V was cut back by 8 bases and J by 3 bases. The CDR3 is CASAGTGNYNSPLHF. The CDR3 nucleotides are TGTGCCAGCGCCGGGACAGGGAACTATAATTCACCCCTCCACTTT.

The genes are TRBV11-3 and TRBJ1-3, with 9 bases lining up with TRBD1. Germline assignment: CDR1 SGHNT and CDR2 YENEEA. There are 16 residues in the CDR3. The V gene end was trimmed by 6 bases and the J gene end by 2 bases; junction bases not matched to a gene: 8. The CDR3 DNA reads TGTGCCAGCAGTCAGAGGACAGGGGCCGCTGGAAACACCATATATTTT. The encoded protein is CASSQRTGAAGNTIYF.

This clone was observed a few times. The chain has TRBV5-5 and TRBJ1-5; 8 bases match TRBD1. Germline V gene lookup returns CDR1 SGHKS and CDR2 YYEKEE (reference sequence). This CDR3 has 13 amino acids. The trim removed 4 bases at V and 7 bases at J, leaving 4 bases unmatched. The CDR3 protein is CASSPQGGQPQHF. The CDR3 nucleotides are TGTGCCAGCAGCCCACAGGGGGGACAGCCCCAGCATTTT.

This clone occurred once. The chain links TRBV27 to TRBJ2-1; tentatively, D is TRBD2 (5 bases). Germline CDR1 MNHEY, CDR2 SMNVEV (reference sequence). This CDR3 is built from 15 residues. The germline V and J ends were trimmed by 6 bases and 1 base, with 13 bases remaining between them. The CDR3 protein is CASRSWGESYNEQFF. For the CDR3, the DNA is TGTGCCAGCAGGTCATGGGGAGAATCCTACAATGAGCAGTTCTTC.

J is TRBJ2-7 and V is TRBV3-1 (or the pseudogene TRBV3-2), with 8 bases fitting TRBD2. Germline CDR1 reads LGHDT; CDR2 reads YNNKEL (reference sequence). CDR3 length: 14 amino acids. V was pared by 6 bases and J by 2 bases, with 6 bases of the junction left unmatched. The CDR3 nucleotides read TGTGCCAGCAGACGCGGGGGGACCCCCTACGAGCAGTACTTC. Its translation is CASRRGGTPYEQYF.

This chain uses TRBV23-1 with TRBJ1-2; D is unresolved. TRBV23-1 carries the ORF label, with uncertain function. V was trimmed by 8 bases and J by 6 bases, leaving 28 bases between them. The CDR3 is 17 amino acids. CDR3 sequence: CASHPQKGGKKRDGYTF. The CDR3 DNA is TGCGCCAGCCACCCGCAGAAAGGCGGGAAAAAGCGGGATGGCTACACCTTC.

The chain combines TRBV19 with TRBJ2-3; D is unclear. The V and J ends lost 3 bases and 6 bases respectively, with 13 bases between them. Per the germline V gene, CDR1 is LNHDA and CDR2 is SQIVND (reference sequence). CDR3 length: 14 amino acids. The CDR3 protein is CASSIVGLKDTQYF. DNA of the CDR3: TGTGCCAGTAGTATTGTCGGGTTAAAGGATACGCAGTATTTT.

The CDR3 loop is CASIGQPITDTQYF. CDR3 coding DNA: TGTGCCAGCATAGGACAGCCGATCACAGATACGCAGTATTTT. The gene calls are TRBV19 and TRBJ2-3, with D perhaps matching TRBD1 (6 bases). Germline V gives CDR1 LNHDA, CDR2 SQIVND (reference sequence). CDR3 length: 14 residues. V dropped 9 bases and J dropped 2 bases, with 15 bases sitting between them.

The J gene is TRBJ2-7, the V gene TRBV20-1; no clear D. Trimming pared 6 bases from V and 0 bases from J, leaving 6 bases between. The CDR3 has 11 residues. Germline V lookup: CDR1 DFQATT, CDR2 SNEGSKA (reference sequence). The CDR3 region has the DNA TGCAGTGCCCAGGCCTCCTACGAGCAGTACTTC. Amino acids: CSAQASYEQYF.

The chain uses TRBV4-1 and TRBJ2-7, with TRBD2 identical over 9 bases. Germline V gene lookup returns CDR1 MGHRA and CDR2 YSYEKL. The CDR3 loop spans 16 amino acids. Unmatched junction bases numbered 3, after V lost 0 bases and J lost 0 bases. CDR3 coding DNA: TGCGCCAGCAGCCAAGATCCTAGCGGGGCCTCCTACGAGCAGTACTTC. Translating it yields CASSQDPSGASYEQYF.

CDR3 region: CSASETGKGYGYTF. The CDR3 nucleotides read TGCAGTGCTAGTGAGACAGGAAAAGGCTATGGCTACACCTTC. The rearrangement uses TRBV20-1 and TRBJ1-2, with D perhaps TRBD1 (6 bases). Trimming took off 3 bases at V and 4 bases at J, with 15 bases between the two ends. The CDR3 has 14 amino acids. The germline V gene has CDR1 DFQATT and CDR2 SNEGSKA (reference sequence).